These 28 T cell receptor beta chains came from one sample sequenced in a study of blood T cell repertoires in COVID-19. TCRdb's copy holds only in-frame clones and misses some; the assay was immunoSEQ multiplex PCR. The sample consists of about 170,000 clones, approximately 90% of them appearing once. The sequenced sample was peripheral blood. Receptors originate from a man aged 50-59 years who had recovered from COVID-19.

The V and J genes are TRBV10-1 and TRBJ2-1; 7 nucleotides match TRBD1. The ends lost 0 bases at V and 5 bases at J; junction bases unmatched: 1. The germline V gene encodes CDR1 WNHNN and CDR2 SYGVQD (reference sequence). The CDR3 has 14 amino acids. The CDR3: CASSESTGNNEQFF. The CDR3 DNA sequence: TGCGCCAGCAGTGAGTCGACAGGGAACAATGAGCAGTTCTTC.

The chain couples TRBV28 to TRBJ1-1; D remains unclear. Germline CDR1 reads MDHEN; CDR2 reads SYDVKM. This CDR3 region has 9 residues. V was trimmed by 8 bases and J by 8 bases, leaving 6 bases between them. For the CDR3, the DNA is TGTGCCAGCGGCAGGGAAGCTTTCTTT. Residues: CASGREAFF.

The chain uses TRBV28 and TRBJ1-6; D gene ambiguous. The CDR3 is made up of 14 amino acids. V lost 7 bases, J lost 4 bases, and 11 bases lay in between. Germline assignment: CDR1 MDHEN and CDR2 SYDVKM. The CDR3 coding sequence is TGTGCCAGCAATCAGGTCCCTTATAATTCACCCCTCCACTTT. Its translation: CASNQVPYNSPLHF.

The chain carries TRBV21-1 and TRBJ2-7; the table's TRBD1 call for D was not verified on the DNA. TRBV21-1 is reported as a pseudogene. The CDR3 consists of 19 residues. CDR3 DNA sequence: TGTGCCAGCAGCAACCGGGACAGGGGGCCGATGACTAGCTCCTACGAGCAGTACTTC. Residues: CASSNRDRGPMTSSYEQYF.

The chain links TRBV27 to TRBJ2-2, with D perhaps TRBD2 (5 bases). In germline, CDR1 is MNHEY, CDR2 SMNVEV (reference sequence). V lost 7 bases, J lost 0 bases, and 12 bases lay in between. The CDR3 totals 15 residues. CDR3 sequence: CASKLEVSNTGELFF. The DNA of the CDR3 is TGTGCCAGCAAACTAGAAGTCTCGAACACCGGGGAGCTGTTTTTT.

The chain joins TRBV7-2 to TRBJ1-2, with D possibly TRBD1 on 5 matching bases. The ends were cut back, 10 bases at V and 0 bases at J, with 12 bases in the middle. This CDR3 is 13 amino acids long. Germline V gene lookup returns CDR1 SGHTA and CDR2 FQGNSA. CDR3 region: CAIQDSANYGYTF. In nucleotides, the CDR3 is TGTGCCATACAAGACAGCGCTAACTATGGCTACACCTTC.

The chain has TRBV12-5 and TRBJ1-6; TRBD1 agrees at 7 bases. The CDR3 consists of 17 residues. Germline V gene lookup returns CDR1 LGHNT and CDR2 FRNRAP. V lost 5 bases and J lost 3; bases outside the gene matches: 10. CDR3 region: CASGTYRGSIYNSPLHF. In DNA form, the CDR3 reads TGTGCTAGTGGTACCTACAGGGGATCTATCTATAATTCACCCCTCCACTTT.

This sequence joins TRBV30 and TRBJ1-3; the D gene is possibly TRBD1 (5 bases). The CDR3 is made up of 13 amino acids. Germline V gene sequence: CDR1 GTSNPN, CDR2 SVGIG (reference sequence). The V end lost 2 bases, the J end lost 8 bases, and 13 bases lay between the germline ends. CDR3 nucleotides: TGTGCCTGGAGTAAGGGGCTCCTGGACACCATATATTTT. Translation: CAWSKGLLDTIYF.

This chain joins TRBV10-2 and TRBJ2-7; 8 bases agree with TRBD1. The CDR3 spans 12 residues. The germline CDR1 and CDR2 sequences are WSHSY and SAAADI. The junction had 5 bases not matched to a gene; V was cut back by 7 bases and J by 6 bases. For the CDR3, the DNA is TGCGCCAGCAAGCAGGGGACAGGCGAGCAGTACTTC. Translation gives CASKQGTGEQYF.

The genes are TRBV29-1 and TRBJ2-7; TRBD1 might be the D (6 bases). Germline V gene sequence: CDR1 SQVTM, CDR2 ANQGSEA. The V gene lost 1 base and the J gene lost 0 bases, with 7 bases spanning the gap. This CDR3 has 13 residues. The CDR3 loop reads CSVEGTASYEQYF. The CDR3 DNA sequence: TGCAGCGTTGAAGGGACAGCCTCCTACGAGCAGTACTTC.

Here the CDR3 DNA reads TGTGCCAGCAGCAAACTGACTAGCGGGAGGGCAGATACGCAGTATTTT. Its translation is CASSKLTSGRADTQYF. V gene TRBV7-2 combines with J gene TRBJ2-3, with 14 bases matching TRBD2. The V and J ends lost 5 bases and 4 bases, in that order; junction bases with no gene match: 5. Germline-derived CDR1 and CDR2 are SGHTA and FQGNSA. The CDR3 consists of 16 residues.

This clone was observed a few times. The chain has TRBV7-3 and TRBJ2-7; 9 bases match TRBD1. The CDR3 runs to 13 residues. Looked up from germline, CDR1 is SGHTA and CDR2 is FQGTGA. V dropped 5 bases and J dropped 13; count of bases not matched to a gene: 12. CDR3 bases: TGTGCCAGCAGCCCGACGGCCGGGACAGGGCTTTACTTC. Protein sequence: CASSPTAGTGLYF.

This chain links TRBV7-9 with TRBJ2-3, with TRBD2 matching over 11 bases. The length of the CDR3 is 16 residues. Germline V gene sequence: CDR1 SEHNR, CDR2 FQNEAQ (reference sequence). V was pared by 5 bases and J by 0 bases, with 4 bases of the junction left unmatched. The CDR3 loop reads CASSPTSGGSTDTQYF. As DNA, the CDR3 is TGTGCCAGCAGCCCTACTAGCGGGGGCAGCACAGATACGCAGTATTTT.

This clone was seen once. The chain combines TRBV27 with TRBJ2-1; perhaps TRBD2 as D (6 bases). Deletions cut 5 bases from V and 7 bases from J, with 18 bases between. The CDR3 is made up of 15 amino acids. The germline CDR1 and CDR2 sequences are MNHEY and SMNVEV (reference sequence). CDR3 loop: CASSTLGTFLNEQFF. The DNA of the CDR3 is TGTGCCAGCAGTACACTCGGGACTTTCCTTAATGAGCAGTTCTTC.

This chain links TRBV6-5 with TRBJ1-4; TRBD1 matches 7 bases. The CDR3 length is 14 residues. The trim removed 7 bases at V and 6 bases at J, leaving 8 bases unmatched. Germline CDR1 MNHEY, CDR2 SVGAGI. CDR3 residues: CASTHRGPDEKLFF. The CDR3 DNA is TGTGCCAGCACTCACAGGGGCCCCGATGAAAAACTGTTTTTT.

This chain uses TRBV19 with TRBJ2-7, with D possibly TRBD2 on 6 matching bases. This CDR3 region has 12 residues. Per the germline V gene, CDR1 is LNHDA and CDR2 is SQIVND (reference sequence). The V gene lost 6 bases and the J gene lost 4 bases, with 10 bases spanning the gap. The CDR3 loop reads CASSGSGYEQYF. For the CDR3, the DNA is TGTGCCAGTAGCGGGAGCGGTTACGAGCAGTACTTC. The complete variable domain, with remaining parts taken from reference TRBV19 and TRBJ2-7, reads DGGITQSPKYLFRKEGQNVTLSCEQNLNHDAMYWYRQDPGQGLRLIYYSQIVNDFQKGDIAEGYSVSREKKESFPLTVTSAQKNPTAFYLCASSGSGYEQYFGPGTRLTVT.

The chain recombines TRBV7-9 with TRBJ2-7, with TRBD1 matching over 8 bases. CDR1 and CDR2 (germline): SEHNR, FQNEAQ (reference sequence). The trim removed 5 bases at V and 1 base at J, leaving 7 bases unmatched. The CDR3 extends over 15 amino acids. CDR3 sequence reads: CASSRLGDRSYEQYF. CDR3 nucleotide sequence: TGTGCCAGCAGCCGCCTCGGGGACAGGTCCTACGAGCAGTACTTC.

V gene TRBV29-1 combines with J gene TRBJ1-1; D is possibly TRBD1 (5 bases). Deletions cut 1 base from V and 5 bases from J, with 11 bases between. In germline, CDR1 is SQVTM, CDR2 ANQGSEA. The CDR3 covers 13 residues. The CDR3 sequence is CSVEGREGTEAFF. For the CDR3, the DNA is TGCAGCGTTGAAGGCAGGGAGGGAACTGAAGCTTTCTTT.

This sequence joins TRBV9 and TRBJ1-1, with D possibly being TRBD1 (6 bases). Trimming removed 3 bases from V and 3 bases from J, with 21 bases in between. Germline V gives CDR1 SGDLS, CDR2 YYNGEE. This CDR3 is 17 amino acids long. The CDR3 sequence is CASSDGGGGYPHTEAFF. The CDR3 DNA follows: TGTGCCAGCAGCGATGGGGGAGGGGGATACCCCCACACTGAAGCTTTCTTT.

There are a few counts of this clone. The chain links TRBV27 to TRBJ1-5, with 7 positions matching TRBD1. Germline CDR1 MNHEY, CDR2 SMNVEV (reference sequence). V dropped 8 bases and J dropped 6; count of bases not matched to a gene: 4. The length of the CDR3 is 12 residues. The CDR3 loop is CASAQGSQPQHF. Written as DNA, the CDR3 is TGTGCCAGCGCACAGGGGAGTCAGCCCCAGCATTTT.

The chain combines TRBV9 with TRBJ2-3; the D gene is possibly TRBD1 (6 bases). This CDR3 is built from 16 residues. Germline CDR1 is SGDLS and CDR2 is YYNGEE. The V and J ends lost 0 bases and 3 bases respectively, with 14 bases between them. The CDR3: CASSVAGQGWTDTQYF. CDR3 nucleotides: TGTGCCAGCAGCGTAGCGGGCCAGGGGTGGACAGATACGCAGTATTTT. Filled out from reference TRBV9 and TRBJ2-3, the complete variable domain reads DSGVTQTPKHLITATGQRVTLRCSPRSGDLSVYWYQQSLDQGLQFLIQYYNGEERAKGNILERFSAQQFPDLHSELNLSSLELGDSALYFCASSVAGQGWTDTQYFGPGTRLTVL.

J is TRBJ1-2 and V is TRBV28; the match to TRBD1 covers 11 bases. With V trimmed by 3 bases and J by 5 bases, 8 bases remained unmatched. This CDR3 has 16 residues. Germline-derived CDR1 and CDR2 are MDHEN and SYDVKM. The CDR3 sequence: CASSFSPGQGAYGYTF. For the CDR3, the DNA is TGTGCCAGCAGTTTTTCCCCTGGACAGGGGGCTTATGGCTACACCTTC.

The chain combines TRBV28 with TRBJ2-1; the match to TRBD2 covers 10 bases. V lost 4 bases, J lost 8 bases, and 8 bases stayed unmatched. Looked up from germline, CDR1 is MDHEN and CDR2 is SYDVKM. CDR3 length: 15 residues. The DNA for the CDR3 is TGTGCCAGCAGTTACGGAGCGGGGGGGAGGGATGAGCAGTTCTTC. This translates into CASSYGAGGRDEQFF.

The J gene is TRBJ2-3, the V gene TRBV6-4; the match to TRBD2 covers 7 bases. This CDR3 comprises 16 residues. Unmatched junction bases numbered 9, after V lost 4 bases and J lost 2 bases. Germline V gene lookup returns CDR1 MRHNA and CDR2 SNTAGT. The CDR3: CASSALSGATTDTQYF. In nucleotides, the CDR3 is TGTGCCAGCAGTGCCTTGAGCGGGGCCACCACAGATACGCAGTATTTT.

The chain uses TRBV10-1 and TRBJ2-3, with TRBD2 matching 9 bases. Germline V CDR1 and CDR2: WNHNN, SYGVQD (reference sequence). The CDR3 sequence is 15 residues long. V gave up 2 bases and J gave up 7 bases; unmatched junction bases: 7. CDR3 nucleotide sequence: TGCGCCAGCAGTGAGACGCGGGGGGGCCACAATACGCAGTATTTT. Amino acids: CASSETRGGHNTQYF.

CDR3 amino acids: CASSSQGAGEQYF. In DNA, the CDR3 is TGTGCCAGCAGTTCACAGGGGGCGGGGGAGCAGTACTTC. V and J are TRBV6-2 or TRBV6-3 and TRBJ2-7; 9 bases are shared with TRBD1. The junction had 5 bases not matched to a gene; V was cut back by 4 bases and J by 7 bases. Germline assignment: CDR1 MNHEY and CDR2 SVGEGT. CDR3 size: 13 residues.

This clone was counted once. J is TRBJ2-7 and V is TRBV6-5; perhaps TRBD1 as D (6 bases). The CDR3 length is 15 residues. Trimming shortened V by 6 bases and J by 0 bases, and 15 bases separated the two germline ends. CDR1 and CDR2 from the germline V gene are MNHEY and SVGAGI. DNA for the CDR3: TGTGCCAGCAGCCCCAGGGGCCTTAGCTCCTACGAGCAGTACTTC. Translation: CASSPRGLSSYEQYF.

The CDR3 loop reads CAGAGSNQPQHF. In nucleotides, the CDR3 is TGTGCCGGCGCAGGGAGCAATCAGCCCCAGCATTTT. V and J are TRBV2 and TRBJ1-5, with a tentative D call TRBD1 (5 bases). Germline CDR1 is SNHLY and CDR2 is FYNNEI. The CDR3 has 12 residues. Trimming stripped 11 bases from V and 1 base from J, with 9 bases between.